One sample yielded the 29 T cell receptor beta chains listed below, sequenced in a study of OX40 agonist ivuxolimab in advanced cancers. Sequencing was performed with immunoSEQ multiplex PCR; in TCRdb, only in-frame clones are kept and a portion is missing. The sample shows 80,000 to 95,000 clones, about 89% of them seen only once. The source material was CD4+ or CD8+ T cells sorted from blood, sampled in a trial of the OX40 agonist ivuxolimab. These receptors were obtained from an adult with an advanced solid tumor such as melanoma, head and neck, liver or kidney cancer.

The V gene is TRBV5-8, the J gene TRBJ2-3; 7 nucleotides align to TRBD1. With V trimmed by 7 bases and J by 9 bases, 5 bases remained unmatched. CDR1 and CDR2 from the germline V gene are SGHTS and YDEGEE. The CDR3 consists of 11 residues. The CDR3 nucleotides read TGTGCCAGCCTGACAGGGACGACGCAGTATTTT. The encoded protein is CASLTGTTQYF.

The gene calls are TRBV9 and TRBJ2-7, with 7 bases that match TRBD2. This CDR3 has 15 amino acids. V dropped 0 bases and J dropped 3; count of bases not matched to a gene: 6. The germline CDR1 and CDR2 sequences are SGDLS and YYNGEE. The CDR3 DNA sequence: TGTGCCAGCAGCGTAGGGCTAGCGGAGGACTACGAGCAGTACTTC. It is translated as CASSVGLAEDYEQYF.

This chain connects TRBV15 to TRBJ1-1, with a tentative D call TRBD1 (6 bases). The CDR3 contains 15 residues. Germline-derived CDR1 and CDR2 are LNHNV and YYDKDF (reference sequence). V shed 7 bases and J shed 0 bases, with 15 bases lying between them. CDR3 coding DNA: TGTGCCACCATGCCGGGGGGCGGCATGAACACTGAAGCTTTCTTT. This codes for CATMPGGGMNTEAFF.

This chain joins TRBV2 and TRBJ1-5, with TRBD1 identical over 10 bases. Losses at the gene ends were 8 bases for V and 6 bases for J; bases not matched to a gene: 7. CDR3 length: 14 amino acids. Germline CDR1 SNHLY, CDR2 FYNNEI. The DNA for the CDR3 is TGTGCCAGCCGGGACAGGGGACTGGGTCAGCCCCAGCATTTT. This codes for CASRDRGLGQPQHF. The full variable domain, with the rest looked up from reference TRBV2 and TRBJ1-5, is EPEVTQTPSHQVTQMGQEVILRCVPISNHLYFYWYRQILGQKVEFLVSFYNNEISEKSEIFDDQFSVERPDGSNFTLKIRSTKLEDSAMYFCASRDRGLGQPQHFGDGTRLSIL.

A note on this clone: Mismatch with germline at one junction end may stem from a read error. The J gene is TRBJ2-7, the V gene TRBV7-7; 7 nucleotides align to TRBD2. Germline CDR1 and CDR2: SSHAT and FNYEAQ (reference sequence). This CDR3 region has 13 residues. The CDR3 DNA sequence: TGTGCTAGCAGCTTAGGGGACTACTACGAGCAGTACTTC. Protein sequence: CASSLGDYYEQYF.

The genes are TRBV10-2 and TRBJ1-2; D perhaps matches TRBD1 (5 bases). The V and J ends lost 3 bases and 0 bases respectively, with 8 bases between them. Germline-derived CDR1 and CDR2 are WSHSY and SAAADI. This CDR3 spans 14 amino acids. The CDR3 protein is CASSDDRANYGYTF. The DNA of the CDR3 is TGCGCCAGCAGTGACGACAGAGCTAACTATGGCTACACCTTC.

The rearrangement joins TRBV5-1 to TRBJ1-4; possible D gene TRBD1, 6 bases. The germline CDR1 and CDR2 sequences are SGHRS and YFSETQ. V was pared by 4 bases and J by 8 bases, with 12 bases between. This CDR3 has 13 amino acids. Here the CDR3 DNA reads TGCGCCAGCAGCCCAGGGGTGGAGGAAAAACTGTTTTTT. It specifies CASSPGVEEKLFF.

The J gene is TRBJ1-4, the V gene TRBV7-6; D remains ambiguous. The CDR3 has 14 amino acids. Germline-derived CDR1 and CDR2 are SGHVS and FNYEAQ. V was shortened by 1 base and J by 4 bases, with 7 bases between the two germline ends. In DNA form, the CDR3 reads TGTGCCAGCAGCTTAGGACGGAATAATGAAAAACTGTTTTTT. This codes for CASSLGRNNEKLFF.

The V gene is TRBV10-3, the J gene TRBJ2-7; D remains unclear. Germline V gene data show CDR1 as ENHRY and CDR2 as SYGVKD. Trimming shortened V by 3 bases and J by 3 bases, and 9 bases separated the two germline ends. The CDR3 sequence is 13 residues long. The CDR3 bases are TGTGCCATCAGTGAAAGTCGAGACTACGAGCAGTACTTC. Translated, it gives CAISESRDYEQYF.

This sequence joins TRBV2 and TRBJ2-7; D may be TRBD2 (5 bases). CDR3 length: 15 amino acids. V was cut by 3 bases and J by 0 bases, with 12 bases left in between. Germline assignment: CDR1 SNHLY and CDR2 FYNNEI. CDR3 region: CASSDIGADSYEQYF. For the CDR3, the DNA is TGTGCCAGCAGTGATATAGGAGCGGACTCCTACGAGCAGTACTTC.

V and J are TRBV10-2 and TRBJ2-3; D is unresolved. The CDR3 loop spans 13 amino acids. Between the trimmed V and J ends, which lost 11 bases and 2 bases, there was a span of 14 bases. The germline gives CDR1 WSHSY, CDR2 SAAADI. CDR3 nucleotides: TGCGCCCCCCGAGGTAAGGCCACAGATACGCAGTATTTT. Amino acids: CAPRGKATDTQYF.

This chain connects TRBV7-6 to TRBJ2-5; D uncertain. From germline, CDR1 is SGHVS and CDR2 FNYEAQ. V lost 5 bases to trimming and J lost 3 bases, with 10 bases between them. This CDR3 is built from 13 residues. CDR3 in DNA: TGTGCCAGCAGCGTTAACACCGAAGAGACCCAGTACTTC. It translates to CASSVNTEETQYF.

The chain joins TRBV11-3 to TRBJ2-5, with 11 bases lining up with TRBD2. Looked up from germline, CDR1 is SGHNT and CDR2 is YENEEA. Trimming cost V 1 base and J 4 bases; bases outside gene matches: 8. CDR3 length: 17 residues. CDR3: CASSLVVSGRASETQYF. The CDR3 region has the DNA TGTGCCAGCAGCTTAGTCGTTAGCGGGAGGGCCTCAGAGACCCAGTACTTC. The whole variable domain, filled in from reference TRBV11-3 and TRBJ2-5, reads EAGVVQSPRYKIIEKKQPVAFWCNPISGHNTLYWYLQNLGQGPELLIRYENEEAVDDSQLPKDRFSAERLKGVDSTLKIQPAELGDSAVYLCASSLVVSGRASETQYFGPGTRLLVL.

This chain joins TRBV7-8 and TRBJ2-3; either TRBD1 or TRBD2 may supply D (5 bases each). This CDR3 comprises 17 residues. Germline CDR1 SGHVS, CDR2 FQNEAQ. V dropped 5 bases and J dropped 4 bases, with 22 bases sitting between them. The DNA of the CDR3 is TGTGCCAGCAGCCCTCTCCCCGCAGGGAGTGTTTCAGATACGCAGTATTTT. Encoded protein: CASSPLPAGSVSDTQYF.

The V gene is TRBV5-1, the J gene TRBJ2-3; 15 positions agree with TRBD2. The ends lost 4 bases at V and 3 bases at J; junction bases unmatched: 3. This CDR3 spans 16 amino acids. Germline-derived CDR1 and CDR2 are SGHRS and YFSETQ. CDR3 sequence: CASSPGLAGGTDTQYF. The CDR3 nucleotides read TGCGCCAGCAGCCCGGGACTAGCGGGAGGTACAGATACGCAGTATTTT.

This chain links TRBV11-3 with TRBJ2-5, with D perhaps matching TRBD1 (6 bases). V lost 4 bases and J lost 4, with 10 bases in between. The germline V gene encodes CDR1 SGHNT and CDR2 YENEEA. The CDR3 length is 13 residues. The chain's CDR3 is CASSSGDRETQYF. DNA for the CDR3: TGTGCCAGCAGCTCAGGGGATCGAGAGACCCAGTACTTC.

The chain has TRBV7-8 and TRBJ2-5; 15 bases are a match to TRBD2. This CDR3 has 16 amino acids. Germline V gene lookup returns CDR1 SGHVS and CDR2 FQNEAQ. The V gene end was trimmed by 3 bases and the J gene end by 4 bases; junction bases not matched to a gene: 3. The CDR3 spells CASSLWTSGRGETQYF. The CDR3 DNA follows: TGTGCCAGCAGCTTGTGGACTAGCGGGAGGGGAGAGACCCAGTACTTC.

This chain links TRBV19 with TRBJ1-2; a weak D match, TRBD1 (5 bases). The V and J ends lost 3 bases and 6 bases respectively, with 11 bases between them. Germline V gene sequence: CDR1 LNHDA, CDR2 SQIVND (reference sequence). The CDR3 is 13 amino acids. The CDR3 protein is CASSMIGTDGYTF. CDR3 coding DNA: TGTGCCAGTAGTATGATCGGGACGGATGGCTACACCTTC. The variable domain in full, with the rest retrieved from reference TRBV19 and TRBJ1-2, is DGGITQSPKYLFRKEGQNVTLSCEQNLNHDAMYWYRQDPGQGLRLIYYSQIVNDFQKGDIAEGYSVSREKKESFPLTVTSAQKNPTAFYLCASSMIGTDGYTFGSGTRLTVV.

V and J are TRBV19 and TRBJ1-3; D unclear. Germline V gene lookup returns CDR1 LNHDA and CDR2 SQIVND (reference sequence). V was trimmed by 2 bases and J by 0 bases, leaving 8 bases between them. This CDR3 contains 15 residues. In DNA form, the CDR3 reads TGTGCCAGTAGTATAATCCTGACCTCTGGAAACACCATATATTTT. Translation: CASSIILTSGNTIYF.

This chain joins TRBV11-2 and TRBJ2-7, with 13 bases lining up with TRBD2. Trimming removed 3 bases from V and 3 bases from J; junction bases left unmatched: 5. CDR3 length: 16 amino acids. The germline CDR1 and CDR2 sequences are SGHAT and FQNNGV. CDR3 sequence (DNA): TGTGCCAGCAGCTTCGCCGGACTAGCGGGAGACTACGAGCAGTACTTC. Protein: CASSFAGLAGDYEQYF.

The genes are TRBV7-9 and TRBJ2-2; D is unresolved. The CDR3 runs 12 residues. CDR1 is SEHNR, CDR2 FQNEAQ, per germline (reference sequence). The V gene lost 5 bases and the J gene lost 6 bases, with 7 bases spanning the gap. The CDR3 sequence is CASSLGAGELFF. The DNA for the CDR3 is TGTGCCAGCAGCCTTGGGGCCGGGGAGCTGTTTTTT.

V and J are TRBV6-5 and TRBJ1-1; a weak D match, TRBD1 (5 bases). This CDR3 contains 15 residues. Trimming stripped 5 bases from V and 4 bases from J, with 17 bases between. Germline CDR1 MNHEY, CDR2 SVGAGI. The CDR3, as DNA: TGTGCCAGCAGTCCCGTCAAGGGGATCAGCACTGAAGCTTTCTTT. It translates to CASSPVKGISTEAFF.

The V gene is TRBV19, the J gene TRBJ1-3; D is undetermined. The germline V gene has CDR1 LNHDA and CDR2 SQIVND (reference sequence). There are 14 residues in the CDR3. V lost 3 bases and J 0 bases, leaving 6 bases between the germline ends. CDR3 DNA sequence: TGTGCCAGTAGTATCGGAGGCTCTGGAAACACCATATATTTT. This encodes CASSIGGSGNTIYF.

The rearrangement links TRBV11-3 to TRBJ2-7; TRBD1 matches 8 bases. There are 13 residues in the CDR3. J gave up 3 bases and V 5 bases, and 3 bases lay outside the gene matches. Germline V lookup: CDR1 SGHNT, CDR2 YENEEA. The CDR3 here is CASSPGQVYEQYF. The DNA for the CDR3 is TGTGCCAGCAGCCCGGGACAGGTCTACGAGCAGTACTTC.

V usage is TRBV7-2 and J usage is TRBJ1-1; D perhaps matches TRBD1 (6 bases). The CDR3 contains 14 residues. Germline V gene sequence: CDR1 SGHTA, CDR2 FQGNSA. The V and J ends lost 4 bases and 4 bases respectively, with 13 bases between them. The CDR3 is CASSYSTGPTEAFF. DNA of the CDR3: TGTGCCAGCAGCTACAGTACAGGGCCCACTGAAGCTTTCTTT.

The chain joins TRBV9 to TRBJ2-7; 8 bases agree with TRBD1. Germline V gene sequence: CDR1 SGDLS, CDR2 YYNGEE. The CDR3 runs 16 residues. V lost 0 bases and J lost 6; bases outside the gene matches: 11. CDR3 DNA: TGTGCCAGCAGCGTAGGTGGGACAGGCTATGATGCCGAGCAGTACTTC. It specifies CASSVGGTGYDAEQYF.

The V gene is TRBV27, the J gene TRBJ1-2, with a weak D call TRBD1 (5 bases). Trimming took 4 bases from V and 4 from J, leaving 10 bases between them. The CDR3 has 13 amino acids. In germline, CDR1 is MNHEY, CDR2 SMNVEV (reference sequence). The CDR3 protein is CASSSPGFYGYTF. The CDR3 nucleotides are TGTGCCAGCAGTTCCCCAGGGTTCTATGGCTACACCTTC.

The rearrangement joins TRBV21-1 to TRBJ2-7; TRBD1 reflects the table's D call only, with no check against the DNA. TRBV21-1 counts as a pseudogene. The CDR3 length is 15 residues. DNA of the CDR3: TGTGCCAGCAGCAAAGAGACGGACAGGGGGTACGAGCAGTACTTC. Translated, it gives CASSKETDRGYEQYF.

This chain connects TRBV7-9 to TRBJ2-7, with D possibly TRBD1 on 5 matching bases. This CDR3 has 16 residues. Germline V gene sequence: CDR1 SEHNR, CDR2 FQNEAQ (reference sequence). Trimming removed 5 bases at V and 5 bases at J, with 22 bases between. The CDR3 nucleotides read TGTGCCAGCAGCCCCCATCCGCCAGGGTTTTTGGACGAGCAGTACTTC. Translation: CASSPHPPGFLDEQYF.